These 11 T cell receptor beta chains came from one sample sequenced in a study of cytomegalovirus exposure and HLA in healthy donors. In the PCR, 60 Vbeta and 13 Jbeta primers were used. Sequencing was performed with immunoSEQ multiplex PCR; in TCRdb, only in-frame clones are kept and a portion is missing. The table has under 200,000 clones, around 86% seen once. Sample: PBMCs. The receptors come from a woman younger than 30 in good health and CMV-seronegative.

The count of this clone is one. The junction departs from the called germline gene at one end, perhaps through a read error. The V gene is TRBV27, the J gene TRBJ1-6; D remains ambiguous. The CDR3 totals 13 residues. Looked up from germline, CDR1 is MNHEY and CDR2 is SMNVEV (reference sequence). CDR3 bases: TGTGCCAGCAGTTTATCCTCTAATTCACCCCTCCACTTT. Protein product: CASSLSSNSPLHF.

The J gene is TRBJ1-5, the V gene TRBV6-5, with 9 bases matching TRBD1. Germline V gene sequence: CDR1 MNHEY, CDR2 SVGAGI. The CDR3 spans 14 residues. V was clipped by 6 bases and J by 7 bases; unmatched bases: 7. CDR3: CASREGQGVQPQHF. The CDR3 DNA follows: TGTGCCAGCAGGGAGGGACAGGGCGTACAGCCCCAGCATTTT.

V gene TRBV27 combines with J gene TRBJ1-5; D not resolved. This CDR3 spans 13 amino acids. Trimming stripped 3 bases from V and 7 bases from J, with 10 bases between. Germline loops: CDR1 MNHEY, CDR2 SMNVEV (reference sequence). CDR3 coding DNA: TGTGCCAGCAGTTTGTCCGGAGGGCAGCCCCAGCATTTT. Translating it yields CASSLSGGQPQHF.

The CDR3 nucleotides are TGTGCCATCTCGTCCGAGATCAATCAGCCCCAGCATTTT. Protein product: CAISSEINQPQHF. The chain employs TRBV10-3 and TRBJ1-5; D remains unclear. Germline CDR1 is ENHRY and CDR2 is SYGVKD. Between the trimmed V and J ends, which lost 8 bases and 3 bases, there was a span of 11 bases. The CDR3 extends over 13 amino acids.

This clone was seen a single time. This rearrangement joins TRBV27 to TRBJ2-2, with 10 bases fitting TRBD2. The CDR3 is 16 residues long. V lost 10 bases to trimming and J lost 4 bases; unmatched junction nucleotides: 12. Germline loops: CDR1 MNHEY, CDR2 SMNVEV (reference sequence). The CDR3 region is CATTPTSGTLTGELFF. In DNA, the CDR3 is TGTGCCACAACCCCAACTAGCGGGACCCTCACCGGGGAGCTGTTTTTT.

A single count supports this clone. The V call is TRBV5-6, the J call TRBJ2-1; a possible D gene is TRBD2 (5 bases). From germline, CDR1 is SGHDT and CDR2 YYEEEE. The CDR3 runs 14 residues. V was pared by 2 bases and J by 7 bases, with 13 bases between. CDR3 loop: CASSLLLTGNEQFF. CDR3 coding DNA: TGTGCCAGCAGCTTACTCTTGACGGGGAATGAGCAGTTCTTC.

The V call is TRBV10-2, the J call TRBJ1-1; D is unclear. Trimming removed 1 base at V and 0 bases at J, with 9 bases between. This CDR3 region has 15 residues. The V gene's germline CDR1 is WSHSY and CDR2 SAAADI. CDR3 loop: CASSEFRLMNTEAFF. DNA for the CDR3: TGCGCCAGCAGTGAGTTCAGGCTCATGAACACTGAAGCTTTCTTT.

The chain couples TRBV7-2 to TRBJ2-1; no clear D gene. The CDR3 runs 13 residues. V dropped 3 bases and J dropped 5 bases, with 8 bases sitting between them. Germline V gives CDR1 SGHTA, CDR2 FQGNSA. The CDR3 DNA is TGTGCCAGCAGCTTCTACTTTGACAATGAGCAGTTCTTC. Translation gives CASSFYFDNEQFF.

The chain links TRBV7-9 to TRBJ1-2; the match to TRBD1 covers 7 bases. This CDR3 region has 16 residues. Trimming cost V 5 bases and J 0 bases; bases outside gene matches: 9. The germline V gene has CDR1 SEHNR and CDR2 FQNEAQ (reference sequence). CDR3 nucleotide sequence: TGTGCCAGCAGCCGGGGTGAGGGGGCTTCTAACTATGGCTACACCTTC. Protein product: CASSRGEGASNYGYTF. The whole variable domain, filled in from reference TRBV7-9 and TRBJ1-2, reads DTGVSQNPRHKITKRGQNVTFRCDPISEHNRLYWYRQTLGQGPEFLTYFQNEAQLEKSRLLSDRFSAERPKGSFSTLEIQRTEQGDSAMYLCASSRGEGASNYGYTFGSGTRLTVV.

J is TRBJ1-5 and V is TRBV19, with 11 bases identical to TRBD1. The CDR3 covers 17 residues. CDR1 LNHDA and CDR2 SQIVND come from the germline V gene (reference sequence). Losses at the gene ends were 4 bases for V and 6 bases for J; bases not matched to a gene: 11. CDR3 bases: TGTGCCAGTAGTACTGGACAGGGGGCGGCCGGGGTTCAGCCCCAGCATTTT. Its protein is CASSTGQGAAGVQPQHF.

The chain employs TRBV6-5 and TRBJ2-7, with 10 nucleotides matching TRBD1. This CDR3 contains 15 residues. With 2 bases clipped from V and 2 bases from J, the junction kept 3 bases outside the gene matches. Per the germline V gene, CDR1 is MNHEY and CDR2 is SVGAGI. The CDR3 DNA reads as TGTGCCAGCAGTTACGATGGGACAGGGGCCTACGAGCAGTACTTC. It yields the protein CASSYDGTGAYEQYF.